The 26 T cell receptor beta chains given below trace back to one sample, sequenced in a study of blood T cell repertoires in COVID-19. The method was immunoSEQ multiplex PCR; TCRdb's version includes in-frame clones alone and lacks a portion of them. The sample includes some 120,000 clones, 70% to 90% of them seen just once. Sequenced: peripheral blood. These receptors were collected from a man between 25 and 39 years old with acute or convalescent COVID-19.

J is TRBJ2-2 and V is TRBV3-1 (or the pseudogene TRBV3-2); the D gene is possibly TRBD1 (6 bases). The CDR3 is made up of 15 amino acids. The germline V and J ends were trimmed by 1 base and 3 bases, with 9 bases remaining between them. Germline V gene sequence: CDR1 LGHDT, CDR2 YNNKEL (reference sequence). CDR3 amino acids: CASSQVQGDTGELFF. In nucleotides, the CDR3 is TGTGCCAGCAGCCAAGTACAGGGAGACACCGGGGAGCTGTTTTTT.

This chain links TRBV27 with TRBJ2-7; D possibly corresponds to TRBD1 (6 bases). Germline CDR1 and CDR2: MNHEY and SMNVEV (reference sequence). Trimming shortened V by 6 bases and J by 1 base, and 13 bases separated the two germline ends. The CDR3 loop spans 14 amino acids. DNA for the CDR3: TGTGCCAGCAGCACCAGGGGAGAGTCCTACGAGCAGTACTTC. Translated: CASSTRGESYEQYF.

The chain has TRBV19 and TRBJ1-1, with D perhaps matching TRBD1 (6 bases). The V gene's germline CDR1 is LNHDA and CDR2 SQIVND (reference sequence). This CDR3 region has 15 residues. V lost 3 bases, J lost 2 bases, and 13 bases lay in between. The CDR3 sequence: CASSIPGVGNTEAFF. CDR3 bases: TGTGCCAGTAGTATTCCAGGGGTCGGAAACACTGAAGCTTTCTTT. Supplemented by reference TRBV19 and TRBJ1-1, the full variable domain reads DGGITQSPKYLFRKEGQNVTLSCEQNLNHDAMYWYRQDPGQGLRLIYYSQIVNDFQKGDIAEGYSVSREKKESFPLTVTSAQKNPTAFYLCASSIPGVGNTEAFFGQGTRLTVV.

The chain combines TRBV5-6 with TRBJ1-3; no firm D call. This CDR3 comprises 12 residues. Germline-derived CDR1 and CDR2 are SGHDT and YYEEEE. V shed 2 bases and J shed 3 bases, with 3 bases lying between them. The CDR3 protein is CASSFLGNTIYF. CDR3 DNA sequence: TGTGCCAGCAGCTTCCTTGGAAACACCATATATTTT. The full variable domain, completed using reference TRBV5-6 and TRBJ1-3, is DAGVTQSPTHLIKTRGQQVTLRCSPKSGHDTVSWYQQALGQGPQFIFQYYEEEERQRGNFPDRFSGHQFPNYSSELNVNALLLGDSALYLCASSFLGNTIYFGEGSWLTVV.

The chain joins TRBV2 to TRBJ2-1, with a tentative D call TRBD2 (5 bases). CDR1 is SNHLY, CDR2 FYNNEI, per germline. The CDR3 extends over 12 amino acids. V lost 8 bases and J 5 bases, leaving 10 bases between the germline ends. Written as DNA, the CDR3 is TGTGCCAGCGGGAGAGACGACAATGAGCAGTTCTTC. As protein: CASGRDDNEQFF.

This clone was recorded at least ten times. V and J are TRBV6-2 or TRBV6-3 and TRBJ2-7; the match to TRBD2 covers 7 bases. This CDR3 has 13 residues. The V segment lost 5 bases and the J segment 3 bases; nucleotides outside the gene matches: 4. Germline V gene sequence: CDR1 MNHEY, CDR2 SVGEGT. DNA for the CDR3: TGTGCCAGCAGTCGCGCGGGGGTCTACGAGCAGTACTTC. It yields the protein CASSRAGVYEQYF.

The chain links TRBV5-3 to TRBJ1-2; 10 bases map to TRBD1. TRBV5-3 is an ORF, and what it does is uncertain. The V gene end was trimmed by 0 bases and the J gene end by 4 bases; junction bases not matched to a gene: 9. This CDR3 is built from 17 residues. The CDR3 protein is CARSLASSTGGGYGYTF. CDR3 sequence (DNA): TGTGCCAGAAGCTTGGCCTCTTCGACAGGGGGCGGCTATGGCTACACCTTC.

The chain links TRBV9 to TRBJ1-1; 8 bases line up with TRBD1. The ends lost 1 base at V and 2 bases at J; junction bases unmatched: 7. Germline V gene data show CDR1 as SGDLS and CDR2 as YYNGEE. CDR3 size: 16 residues. The DNA of the CDR3 is TGTGCCAGCAGCGTATCTGGACAGGGATTAAACACTGAAGCTTTCTTT. Its protein is CASSVSGQGLNTEAFF.

This chain joins TRBV7-9 and TRBJ2-2, with TRBD1 as a possible D gene (6 bases). CDR1 is SEHNR and CDR2 is FQNEAQ in the germline V gene (reference sequence). The length of the CDR3 is 15 residues. Trimming pared 2 bases from V and 4 bases from J, leaving 11 bases between. The CDR3 protein is CASSLRDTGTGELFF. The CDR3 DNA is TGTGCCAGCAGCTTACGGGACACTGGCACCGGGGAGCTGTTTTTT. The entire variable domain, with the rest obtained from reference TRBV7-9 and TRBJ2-2, is as follows: DTGVSQNPRHKITKRGQNVTFRCDPISEHNRLYWYRQTLGQGPEFLTYFQNEAQLEKSRLLSDRFSAERPKGSFSTLEIQRTEQGDSAMYLCASSLRDTGTGELFFGEGSRLTVL.

The rearrangement joins TRBV6-2 or TRBV6-3 to TRBJ2-1; 10 bases map to TRBD2. The ends lost 5 bases at V and 6 bases at J; junction bases unmatched: 7. This CDR3 has 15 amino acids. Germline CDR1 reads MNHEY; CDR2 reads SVGEGT. Here the CDR3 DNA reads TGTGCCAGCAGTATCTGGGGACTAGCGATCAATGAGCAGTTCTTC. Protein product: CASSIWGLAINEQFF.

The gene calls are TRBV6-4 and TRBJ2-5, with TRBD2 identical over 13 bases. The CDR3 length is 15 residues. The germline gives CDR1 MRHNA, CDR2 SNTAGT. V was clipped by 6 bases and J by 5 bases; unmatched bases: 6. Here the CDR3 DNA reads TGTGCCAGCAGCCCACTAGCGGGGGGGCCTGAGACCCAGTACTTC. It specifies CASSPLAGGPETQYF.

V and J are TRBV6-5 and TRBJ1-3; no reliable D call. Trimming left V 5 bases short and J 4 bases short, with 15 bases between. CDR3 size: 15 residues. The germline V gene has CDR1 MNHEY and CDR2 SVGAGI. The CDR3 sequence: CASSPLNTAGNTIYF. CDR3 in DNA: TGTGCCAGCAGTCCTCTTAACACCGCCGGAAACACCATATATTTT.

The CDR3 region has the DNA TGTGCCAGCAGCCTCGACAGGGGAGCCACTGAAGCTTTCTTT. Protein sequence: CASSLDRGATEAFF. The rearrangement links TRBV11-3 to TRBJ1-1, with 8 bases matching TRBD1. The CDR3 has 14 residues. Germline CDR1 is SGHNT and CDR2 is YENEEA. V shed 5 bases, J shed 4 bases, and the junction held 6 bases outside the gene matches.

V gene TRBV27 combines with J gene TRBJ1-1; 9 positions match TRBD1. The germline gives CDR1 MNHEY, CDR2 SMNVEV (reference sequence). The CDR3 covers 14 residues. J lost 5 bases, V lost 7 bases, and 8 bases had no gene match. CDR3 DNA sequence: TGTGCCAGCACTAAGGACAGGGGATGGACTGAAGCTTTCTTT. The encoded protein is CASTKDRGWTEAFF.

The chain recombines TRBV2 with TRBJ1-2; 7 bases map to TRBD1. After removal of 4 bases from V and 4 bases from J, the junction contained 12 bases not matched to a gene. The germline CDR1 and CDR2 sequences are SNHLY and FYNNEI. This CDR3 contains 16 residues. The CDR3 DNA is TGTGCCAGCAGTGTCCAGGGACAGCCGTTCTTCTATGGCTACACCTTC. It codes for CASSVQGQPFFYGYTF.

Only one count was recorded for this clone. V gene TRBV18 combines with J gene TRBJ1-2; no reliable D call. Deletions cut 3 bases from V and 3 bases from J, with 8 bases between. The CDR3 runs to 13 residues. The germline V gene encodes CDR1 KGHSH and CDR2 LQKENI. The CDR3 nucleotides are TGTGCCAGCTCACCGGAGAGCGACTATGGCTACACCTTC. This codes for CASSPESDYGYTF.

J is TRBJ2-1 and V is TRBV4-1, with 14 bases aligning to TRBD2. The trim removed 1 base at V and 7 bases at J, leaving 6 bases unmatched. The CDR3 covers 17 residues. Germline CDR1 is MGHRA and CDR2 is YSYEKL. The CDR3 here is CASSQGEGLAGENEQFF. The CDR3 bases are TGCGCCAGCAGCCAAGGGGAGGGACTAGCGGGAGAAAATGAGCAGTTCTTC.

The genes are TRBV9 and TRBJ2-2; 8 bases fit TRBD1. The V segment lost 4 bases and the J segment 3 bases; nucleotides outside the gene matches: 2. The germline V gene has CDR1 SGDLS and CDR2 YYNGEE. The CDR3 is 14 residues long. This CDR3 is CASSTQGDTGELFF. CDR3 nucleotide sequence: TGTGCCAGCAGCACACAGGGGGACACCGGGGAGCTGTTTTTT.

The chain is built from TRBV6-6 and TRBJ2-3; D gene ambiguous. V was cut by 7 bases and J by 3 bases, with 11 bases left in between. Germline CDR1 MNHNY, CDR2 SVGAGI (reference sequence). There are 13 residues in the CDR3. The CDR3 sequence: CASTSMATDTQYF. Written as DNA, the CDR3 is TGTGCCAGCACTAGTATGGCGACAGATACGCAGTATTTT.

The chain uses TRBV6-2 or TRBV6-3 and TRBJ2-2; 11 bases agree with TRBD2. The CDR3 has 15 residues. The V and J ends lost 5 bases and 6 bases, in that order; junction bases with no gene match: 5. The germline CDR1 and CDR2 sequences are MNHEY and SVGEGT. The DNA of the CDR3 is TGTGCCAGCAGTCAACTAGCGGGAGAGGCCGGGGAGCTGTTTTTT. Amino acids: CASSQLAGEAGELFF.

The chain employs TRBV5-1 and TRBJ1-1, with D unresolved. V was trimmed by 0 bases and J by 2 bases, leaving 8 bases between them. This CDR3 comprises 14 residues. Germline V gene data show CDR1 as SGHRS and CDR2 as YFSETQ. CDR3 nucleotides: TGCGCCAGCAGCTTGGAACAGATTAACACTGAAGCTTTCTTT. Its translation: CASSLEQINTEAFF.

The V call is TRBV18, the J call TRBJ1-1; D is undetermined. The CDR3 totals 13 residues. V was shortened by 3 bases and J by 5 bases, with 10 bases between the two germline ends. Germline CDR1 and CDR2: KGHSH and LQKENI. The CDR3 is CASSPGRLTEAFF. The CDR3 DNA sequence: TGTGCCAGCTCACCCGGCAGGTTGACTGAAGCTTTCTTT.

This rearrangement joins TRBV5-1 to TRBJ2-6; the D is unclear. Germline values: CDR1 SGHRS, CDR2 YFSETQ. With 3 bases removed from V and 1 base from J, the gap between germline ends came to 8 bases. CDR3 size: 15 residues. The CDR3 nucleotides are TGCGCCAGCAGCTCCTCGACATCTGGGGCCAACGTCCTGACTTTC. Translation: CASSSSTSGANVLTF.

This clone was observed a single time. In DNA form, the CDR3 reads TGCGCCAGCAGCCAAGATAGGTGGGAGGTCAACACTGAAGCTTTCTTT. This encodes CASSQDRWEVNTEAFF. The chain combines TRBV4-1 with TRBJ1-1; no clear D. Trimming took off 0 bases at V and 2 bases at J, with 13 bases between the two ends. Germline CDR1 reads MGHRA; CDR2 reads YSYEKL. This CDR3 contains 16 residues.

The rearrangement links TRBV10-3 to TRBJ2-1, with TRBD2 identical over 10 bases. The CDR3 sequence is 17 residues long. J was trimmed by 4 bases and V by 0 bases; bases with no gene match: 6. Germline CDR1 is ENHRY and CDR2 is SYGVKD. CDR3 sequence: CAISESSGGPLYNEQFF. The CDR3 DNA follows: TGTGCCATCAGTGAGTCTAGCGGGGGGCCGTTATACAATGAGCAGTTCTTC.

The chain joins TRBV19 to TRBJ2-5; perhaps TRBD2 as D (6 bases). Trimming pared 6 bases from V and 5 bases from J, leaving 25 bases between. The CDR3 is 17 amino acids. CDR1 is LNHDA and CDR2 is SQIVND in the germline V gene (reference sequence). CDR3 loop: CASRGGGTRRGEETQYF. CDR3 nucleotides: TGTGCCAGTAGGGGCGGAGGGACGAGGAGGGGTGAGGAGACCCAGTACTTC.